These T cell receptor beta chains were read from a single sample in a study of blood T cell repertoires in COVID-19. Generated by immunoSEQ multiplex PCR, the TCRdb table keeps only in-frame clones and is missing some. The profile shows more than 200,000 clones, 88% of them singletons. Sequenced sample: peripheral blood. These receptors all come from a woman in her twenties or thirties with COVID-19, enrolled during active disease. Both conserved end residues are part of each CDR3.

>TRBV18|TRBJ2-7
CASSADRERLYF
>TRBV23-1|TRBJ1-4
CASSQSGGRPLNEKLFF
>TRBV27|TRBJ1-2
CASSLAAGGNYGYTF
>TRBV4-3|TRBJ2-7
CASSRTGTGGYEQYF
>TRBV10-3|TRBJ1-5
CAISESGGNQPQHF
>TRBV11-3|TRBJ2-3
CASSLVVAAPSTDTQYF
>TRBV7-9|TRBJ2-7
CASSAEDRSSYEQYF
>TRBV6-5|TRBJ2-5
CASSMGGETQYF
>TRBV2|TRBJ1-5
CASSSRESNQPQHF
>TRBV5-6|TRBJ1-4
CASSEAAGEKLFF